The following is a TCR beta chain sequence with its context. The record originates from a study of blood T cells in healthy people across ages. V dropped 5 bases and J dropped 7; count of bases not matched to a gene: 7. Germline V gene lookup returns CDR1 SGHTA and CDR2 FQGNSA. The CDR3 consists of 15 residues. A second about 7 to 12 cycle PCR used barcoded and J-beta primers. Each CDR3 protein is one row after TCRdb ran MiXCR on the 5' RACE reads. There are about 1.5 million distinct CDR3 sequences in the sample; roughly 43% occur only once, and over 3.5% lies in the top ten. The sequence came from a young woman in good health. Sequencing was carried out using blood. V is TRBV7-2 and J is TRBJ1-6, with 8 bases matching TRBD1. The CDR3 sequence is CTSSIGQGKNSPLHF. In DNA form, the CDR3 reads TGTACCAGCAGCATCGGACAGGGAAAGAATTCACCCCTCCACTTT.